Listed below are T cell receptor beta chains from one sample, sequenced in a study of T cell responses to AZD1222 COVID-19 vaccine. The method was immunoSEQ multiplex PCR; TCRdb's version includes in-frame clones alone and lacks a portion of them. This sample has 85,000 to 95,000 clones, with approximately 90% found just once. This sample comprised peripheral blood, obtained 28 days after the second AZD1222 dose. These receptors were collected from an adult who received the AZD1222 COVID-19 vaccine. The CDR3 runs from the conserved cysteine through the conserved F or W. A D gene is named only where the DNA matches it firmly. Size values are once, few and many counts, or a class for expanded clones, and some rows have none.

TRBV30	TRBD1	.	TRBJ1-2	TGTGCCTGGAGTCGATTACAGGGGATAAGTGGCTACACCTTC	CAWSRLQGISGYTF
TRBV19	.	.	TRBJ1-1	TGTGCCAGTAGTTTACAGGTTGGGACAACTGAAGCTTTCTTT	CASSLQVGTTEAFF
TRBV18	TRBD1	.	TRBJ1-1	TGTGCCAGCTCACCAGGACAGGGGTTCGCTGAAGCTTTCTTT	CASSPGQGFAEAFF
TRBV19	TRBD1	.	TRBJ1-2	TGTGCCAGTAGTTTCCGGGACAGGGGATCGGTCTTC	CASSFRDRGSVF
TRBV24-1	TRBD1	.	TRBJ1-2	TGTGCCACCAGTGGGGGACCCGGGACAGCGAACTATGGCTACACCTTC	CATSGGPGTANYGYTF
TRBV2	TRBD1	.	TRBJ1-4	TGTGCCAGCAGGGGACAGGGGGCAGTTGGGGAAAAACTGTTTTTT	CASRGQGAVGEKLFF
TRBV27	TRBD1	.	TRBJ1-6	TGTGCCAGTACGGGACAGATTAATTCACCCCTCCACTTT	CASTGQINSPLHF
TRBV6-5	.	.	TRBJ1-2	TGTGCCAGCTTTGAGAACTATGGCTACACCTTC	CASFENYGYTF
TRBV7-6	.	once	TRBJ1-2	TGTGCCAGCAGCCCAAAAGCCGGGACAAGCTTCTATGGCTACACCTTC	CASSPKAGTSFYGYTF
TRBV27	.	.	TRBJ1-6	TGTGCCAGCAGTTTGGGGGCCTCCCGCGGTAATTCACCCCTCCACTTT	CASSLGASRGNSPLHF
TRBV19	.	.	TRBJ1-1	TGTGCCAGTAGTACCGTCGGGACCTCATCTGAAGCTTTCTTT	CASSTVGTSSEAFF
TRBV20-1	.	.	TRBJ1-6	TGCAGTGCTAGCAGGGATTCACCCCTCCACTTT	CSASRDSPLHF
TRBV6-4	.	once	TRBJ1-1	TGTGCCAGCAGTAGACACGGAAAGGAGGGTTTCTTT	CASSRHGKEGFF
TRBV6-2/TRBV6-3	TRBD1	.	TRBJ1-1	TGTGCCAGCAGTCTTACCCCTCCAGGGGGGTACACTGAAGCTTTCTTT	CASSLTPPGGYTEAFF
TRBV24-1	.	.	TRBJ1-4	TGTGCCACCAGTCGGGGGAATGAAAAACTGTTTTTT	CATSRGNEKLFF
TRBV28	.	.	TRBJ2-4	TGTGCCAGCAGCCGTCGACTACAACTAGCCAAAAACATTCAGTACTTC	CASSRRLQLAKNIQYF
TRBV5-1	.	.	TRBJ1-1	TGCGCCAGCAGCTTGGGGTGGACAGCAGACACTGAAGCTTTCTTT	CASSLGWTADTEAFF
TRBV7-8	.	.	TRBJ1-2	TGTGCCAGCAGCGCTATCAGTGGTAGTGGTGGCTACACCTTC	CASSAISGSGGYTF
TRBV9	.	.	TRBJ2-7	TGTGCCAGCAGCGTGTCCGGGATGAGCTACGAGCAGTACTTC	CASSVSGMSYEQYF
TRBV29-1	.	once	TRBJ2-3	TGCAGCGTTGACGGTAGCACAGATACGCAGTATTTT	CSVDGSTDTQYF
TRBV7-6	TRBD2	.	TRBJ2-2	TGTGCCAGCAGCTTAGGAACTAGCGGGGGGACGAACACCGGGGAGCTGTTTTTT	CASSLGTSGGTNTGELFF
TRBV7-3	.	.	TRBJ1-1	TGTGCCAGCAGCTTGATTCCGGGGGCCCGGAACACTGAAGCTTTCTTT	CASSLIPGARNTEAFF
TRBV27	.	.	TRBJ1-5	TGTGCCAGCAGTAATACAGGCACCAATCAGCCCCAGCATTTT	CASSNTGTNQPQHF
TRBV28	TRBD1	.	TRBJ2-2	TGTGCCACAAAAACAGGGGCGAACACCGGGGAGCTGTTTTTT	CATKTGANTGELFF
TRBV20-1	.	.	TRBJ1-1	TGCAGTGCTAGTGTTCCGTCGGGAGCTTTCTTT	CSASVPSGAFF
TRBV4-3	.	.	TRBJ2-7	TGCGCCAGCAGCCAAGGCGCGGGGTTCTCCTACGAGCAGTACTTC	CASSQGAGFSYEQYF
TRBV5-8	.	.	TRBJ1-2	TGTGCCAGCAGCTGGGTGAGGGGCGGCTATGGCTACACCTTC	CASSWVRGGYGYTF
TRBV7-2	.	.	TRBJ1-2	TGTGCCAGCAGCTTTCGGATAGGGGTCATTGATGGCTACACCTTC	CASSFRIGVIDGYTF
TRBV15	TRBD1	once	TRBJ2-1	TGTGCCACCAGCAGAGATGGGACAGAATACAATGAGCAGTTCTTC	CATSRDGTEYNEQFF
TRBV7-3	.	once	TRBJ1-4	TGTGCCAGGGGGTCGAGGAGGGAAAAACTGTTTTTT	CARGSRREKLFF
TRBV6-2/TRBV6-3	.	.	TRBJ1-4	TGTGCCAGCAGCTCTTTCATGGGACGGAGTAATGAAAAACTGTTTTTT	CASSSFMGRSNEKLFF
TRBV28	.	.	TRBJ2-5	TGTGCCAGTACTACCGGGACTGGTAAAGAGACCCAGTACTTC	CASTTGTGKETQYF
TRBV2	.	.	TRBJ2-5	TGTGCCAGCAGCGAAGATGCCTCTAGAAATGCGGGGACCCAGTACTTC	CASSEDASRNAGTQYF
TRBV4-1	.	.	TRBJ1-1	TGCGCCAGCAGCCAAGAAGGACGGAGAATTTCTGAAGCTTTCTTT	CASSQEGRRISEAFF
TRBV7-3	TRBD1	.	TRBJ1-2	TGTGCCAGCAGCTACGCCGGGACAGGTAGCTATGGCTACACCTTC	CASSYAGTGSYGYTF
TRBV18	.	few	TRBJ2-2	TGTGCCAGCTCACCCGGAATCCTTACCGGGGAGCTGTTTTTT	CASSPGILTGELFF